A selection of T cell receptor beta chains follows, all from one sample in a study of human T cells and chemical hapten exposure. TCRdb re-called the RACE reads with MiXCR, one entry per CDR3 protein. In the table there are roughly 100,000 distinct CDR3 sequences, less than 40% of which are singletons. The source was whole blood, collected in connection with sensitization to the hapten diphenylcyclopropenone (DPC). These receptors were obtained from a man aged 40-49 years with alopecia areata. Some clones in this sample may be carry-over from other donors' samples. Both conserved end residues are part of each CDR3. Expanded clones are given a class, and other clones once, few, many or no size at all.

-	TRBV5-6	CASSLLARGTDTQYF
-	TRBV14	CASSQDSWTQYF
-	TRBV25-1	CASSYAGTGYPQQFF
few	TRBV29-1	CSAYQGGTEAFF
-	TRBV29-1	CSAPGGIKTDTQYF
few	TRBV30	CAWDTGLASYNEQFF
-	TRBV6-2/TRBV6-3	CASSYFLAEAPYNEQFF
few	TRBV11-3	CASNPTSWADTQYF
-	TRBV7-2	CASSSTPGSVDEQYF
-	TRBV20-1	CSARDRRFHFSGNTIYF
-	TRBV28	CASGLAGGPVSDTQYF
few	TRBV5-6	CASRSGTINEQFF
-	TRBV28	CASKNNPGRGLGETQYF
few	TRBV9	CASSVVGTGLNTGELFF
-	TRBV7-2	CASSPGQGDTDTQYF
-	TRBV20-1	CSARQGARDQPQHF
-	TRBV9	CASSPREREQFF
-	TRBV6-4	CASSDGTGTEAFF
-	TRBV9	CASSVVRQGSTGELFF
-	TRBV6-5	CASRSRPGRTDTQYF
-	TRBV12-3/TRBV12-4	CASRPPGGAFYEQYF
few	TRBV12-3/TRBV12-4	CASRRGREGGYTF
few	TRBV7-9	CASSPRTSGKYEQYF
-	TRBV12-3/TRBV12-4	CASSLGFVGTDTQYF
few	TRBV5-1	CASSLGPKAAKGGAKNIQYF
-	TRBV20-1	CSARDPHLERLFF
few	TRBV20-1	CSARGLAGETDTQYF
-	TRBV27	CASSPKAGFRDNEQFF
-	TRBV20-1	CSARGGLASSYEQYF
few	TRBV20-1	CSARADYEQYF
-	TRBV10-2	CASSERLAGTDTQYF
-	TRBV7-9	CASSFLGDNEQFF
-	TRBV12-3/TRBV12-4	CASSYTGGRGTEAFF
few	TRBV12-3/TRBV12-4	CASSLGPAGGTQYF
few	TRBV20-1	CSATWGLGKKLFF
few	TRBV6-2/TRBV6-3	CASSYSAKLAGGSYNEQFF
-	TRBV6-5	CASSHLAGAGELFF
few	TRBV7-2	CASSTPSGGSSYNEQFF
few	TRBV6-2/TRBV6-3	CASSKGQGMREQYF
-	TRBV28	CASRTGGNYGYTF
-	TRBV10-3	CAILSGEPNTGELFF
-	TRBV19	CASSILAGVHYEQYF
-	TRBV5-1	CASSLGGRSNQPQHF
-	TRBV20-1	CSAQVAGALQDTQYF
-	TRBV3-1	CASSQDRLANNEQFF
few	TRBV3-1	CASSPLKEGANVLTF
-	TRBV18	CASSRTGGRYEQFF
-	TRBV7-9	CASSPGGLGQGAREQYF
-	TRBV6-1	CASSDRRQDNNNQPQHF
few	TRBV6-5	CASKTGTVNNEQFF
few	TRBV11-3	CASSLNSYNSPLHF
-	TRBV7-8	CASSLITGLHNEQFF
few	TRBV14	CASSLLGNTGELFF
few	TRBV5-1	CASSLTWTSGSTREQFF
-	TRBV3-1	CASSRTRDRDSPLHF
-	TRBV2	CASLPGQFTDTQYF